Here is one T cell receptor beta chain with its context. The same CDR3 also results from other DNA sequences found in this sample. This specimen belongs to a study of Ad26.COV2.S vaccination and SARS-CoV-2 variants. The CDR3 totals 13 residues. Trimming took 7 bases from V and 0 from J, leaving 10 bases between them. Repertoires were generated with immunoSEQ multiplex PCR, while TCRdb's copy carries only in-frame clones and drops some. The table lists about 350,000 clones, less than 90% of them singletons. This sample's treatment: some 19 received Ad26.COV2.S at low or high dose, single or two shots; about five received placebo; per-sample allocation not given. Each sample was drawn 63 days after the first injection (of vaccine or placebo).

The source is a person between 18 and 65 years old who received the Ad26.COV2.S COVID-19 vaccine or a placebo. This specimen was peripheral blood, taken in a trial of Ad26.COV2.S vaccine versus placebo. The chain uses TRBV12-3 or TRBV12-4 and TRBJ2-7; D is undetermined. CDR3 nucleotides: TGTGCCAGCACCCCCGCAGGCTCCTACGAGCAGTACTTC. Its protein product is CASTPAGSYEQYF.